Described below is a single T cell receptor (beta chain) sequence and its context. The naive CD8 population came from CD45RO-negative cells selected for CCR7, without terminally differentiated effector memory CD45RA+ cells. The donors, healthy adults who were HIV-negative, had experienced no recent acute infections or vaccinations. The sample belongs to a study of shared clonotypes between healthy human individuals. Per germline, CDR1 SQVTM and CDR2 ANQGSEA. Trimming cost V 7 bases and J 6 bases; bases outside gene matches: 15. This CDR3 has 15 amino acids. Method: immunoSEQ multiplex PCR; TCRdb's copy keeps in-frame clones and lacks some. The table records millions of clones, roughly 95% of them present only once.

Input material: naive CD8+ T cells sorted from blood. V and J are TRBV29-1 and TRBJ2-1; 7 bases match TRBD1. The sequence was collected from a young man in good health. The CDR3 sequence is CSGEGGPHRGNEQFF. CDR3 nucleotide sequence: TGCAGCGGGGAAGGGGGCCCCCACAGGGGCAATGAGCAGTTCTTC.